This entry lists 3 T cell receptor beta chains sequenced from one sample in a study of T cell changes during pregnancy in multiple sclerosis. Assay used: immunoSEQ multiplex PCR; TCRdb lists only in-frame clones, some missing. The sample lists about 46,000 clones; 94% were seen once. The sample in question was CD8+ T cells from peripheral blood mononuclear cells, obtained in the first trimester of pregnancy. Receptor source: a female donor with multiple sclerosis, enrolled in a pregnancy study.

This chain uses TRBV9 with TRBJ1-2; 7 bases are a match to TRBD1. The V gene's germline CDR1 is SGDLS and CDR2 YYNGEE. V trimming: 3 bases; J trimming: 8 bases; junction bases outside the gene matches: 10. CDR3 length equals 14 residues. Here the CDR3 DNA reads TGTGCCAGCAGCGGCGCAGGGGGTCCCTTCGGCTACACCTTC. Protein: CASSGAGGPFGYTF.

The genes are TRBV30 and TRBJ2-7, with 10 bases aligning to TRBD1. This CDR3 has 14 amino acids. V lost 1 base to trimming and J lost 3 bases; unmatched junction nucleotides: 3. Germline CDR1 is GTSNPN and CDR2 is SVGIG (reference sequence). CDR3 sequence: CAWSGRTGGYEQYF. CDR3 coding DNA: TGTGCCTGGAGTGGACGGACAGGGGGCTACGAGCAGTACTTC.

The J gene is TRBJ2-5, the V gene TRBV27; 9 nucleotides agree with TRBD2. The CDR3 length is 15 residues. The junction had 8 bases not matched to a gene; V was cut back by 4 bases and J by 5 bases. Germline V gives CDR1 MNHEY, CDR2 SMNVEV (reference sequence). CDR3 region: CASSSSGLAGETQYF. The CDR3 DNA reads TGTGCCAGCAGTTCCTCGGGACTAGCTGGGGAGACCCAGTACTTC.